A single sample gave rise to the 11 T cell receptor beta chains below, sequenced in a study of control samples from healthy donors and cancer patients. Sequencing used immunoSEQ multiplex PCR; TCRdb keeps in-frame clones, though not all of them. The sample comprises some 140,000 clones, around 94% of which are singletons, and around 14% rests with the top ten. Sequencing was performed on PBMCs. The receptors shown here come from a man aged 55 to 70 with colorectal cancer.

The gene calls are TRBV29-1 and TRBJ1-2, with TRBD1 matching 8 bases. Per the germline V gene, CDR1 is SQVTM and CDR2 is ANQGSEA. J lost 3 bases, V lost 7 bases, and 1 base had no gene match. The CDR3 loop spans 11 amino acids. The CDR3 coding sequence is TGCAGCGGGGGACAGGACTATGGCTACACCTTC. This encodes CSGGQDYGYTF.

The chain employs TRBV10-3 and TRBJ2-5; D unclear. The germline V and J ends were trimmed by 3 bases and 1 base, with 3 bases remaining between them. The CDR3 sequence is 12 residues long. Germline V gives CDR1 ENHRY, CDR2 SYGVKD. The CDR3 region is CAISESQETQYF. In DNA form, the CDR3 reads TGTGCCATCAGTGAATCCCAAGAGACCCAGTACTTC.

This chain joins TRBV24-1 and TRBJ2-3, with 7 bases fitting TRBD2. J gave up 1 base and V 3 bases, and 9 bases lay outside the gene matches. From germline, CDR1 is KGHDR and CDR2 SFDVKD. CDR3 size: 17 residues. CDR3 sequence: CATSDPPGGGRTDTQYF. CDR3 sequence (DNA): TGTGCCACCAGTGATCCCCCGGGCGGGGGTCGCACAGATACGCAGTATTTT.

The chain uses TRBV23-1 and TRBJ1-5; 11 bases line up with TRBD1. TRBV23-1 is an ORF, with its function uncertain. V shed 2 bases, J shed 1 base, and the junction held 10 bases outside the gene matches. The CDR3 extends over 19 amino acids. In DNA form, the CDR3 reads TGCGCCAGCAGTCAAACCCCGAGGACAGGGGGCAAAAGCAATCAGCCCCAGCATTTT. This sequence encodes CASSQTPRTGGKSNQPQHF.

The rearrangement uses TRBV5-1 and TRBJ2-5; D remains unclear. The CDR3 has 14 amino acids. The germline CDR1 and CDR2 sequences are SGHRS and YFSETQ. V lost 4 bases, J lost 1 base, and 11 bases lay in between. CDR3 sequence (DNA): TGCGCCAGCAGCAAATGGACGGTCCAAGAGACCCAGTACTTC. It is translated as CASSKWTVQETQYF.

This clone was seen only once. CDR3 protein: CASSISGRGLNYGYTF. In nucleotides, the CDR3 is TGTGCCAGTAGTATCAGTGGAAGGGGGCTAAACTATGGCTACACCTTC. The chain is built from TRBV19 and TRBJ1-2; 7 positions agree with TRBD1. The junction had 9 bases not matched to a gene; V was cut back by 3 bases and J by 2 bases. Germline V gene data show CDR1 as LNHDA and CDR2 as SQIVND (reference sequence). There are 16 residues in the CDR3.

The J gene is TRBJ1-1, the V gene TRBV18, with TRBD1 identical over 8 bases. CDR1 and CDR2 (germline): KGHSH, LQKENI. The CDR3 runs to 14 residues. V trimming: 7 bases; J trimming: 1 base; junction bases outside the gene matches: 5. CDR3 residues: CASCPRGQNTEAFF. In DNA form, the CDR3 reads TGTGCCAGCTGCCCCAGGGGGCAGAACACTGAAGCTTTCTTT.

This clone was seen just once. The gene calls are TRBV4-2 and TRBJ2-2; D is possibly TRBD1 or TRBD2 (6 bases each). There are 15 residues in the CDR3. In germline, CDR1 is LGHNA, CDR2 YNFKEQ. V was shortened by 4 bases and J by 5 bases, with 14 bases between the two germline ends. CDR3 coding DNA: TGTGCCAGCAGCCTCTCCGGGGGCGGGACCGGGGAGCTGTTTTTT. Translating gives CASSLSGGGTGELFF.

The chain recombines TRBV6-2 or TRBV6-3 with TRBJ2-1; the D gene is possibly TRBD2 (6 bases). CDR3 length: 15 residues. V dropped 5 bases and J dropped 1 base, with 12 bases sitting between them. CDR1 is MNHEY and CDR2 is SVGEGT in the germline V gene. CDR3 nucleotides: TGTGCCAGCAGTCTAACGGGGGATTCCTACAATGAGCAGTTCTTC. This encodes CASSLTGDSYNEQFF.

The V and J genes are TRBV18 and TRBJ2-2; D is ambiguous. The germline CDR1 and CDR2 sequences are KGHSH and LQKENI. The CDR3 contains 13 residues. The V end lost 2 bases, the J end lost 5 bases, and 6 bases lay between the germline ends. In DNA, the CDR3 is TGTGCCAGCTCACCAGAACGGACCGGGGAGCTGTTTTTT. This encodes CASSPERTGELFF.

This clone came up once. The CDR3 coding sequence is TGTGCCAGCAGCTCCCCGGGGGGAGATACGCAGTATTTT. Translation: CASSSPGGDTQYF. The chain uses TRBV13 and TRBJ2-3; TRBD2 matches at 7 bases. The V gene's germline CDR1 is PRHDT and CDR2 FYEKMQ (reference sequence). The J segment lost 5 bases and the V segment lost 4 bases, leaving 3 bases of the junction unmatched. This CDR3 region has 13 residues. Looking up the rest from reference TRBV13 and TRBJ2-3 gives the full variable domain: AAGVIQSPRHLIKEKRETATLKCYPIPRHDTVYWYQQGPGQDPQFLISFYEKMQSDKGSIPDRFSAQQFSDYHSELNMSSLELGDSALYFCASSSPGGDTQYFGPGTRLTVL.